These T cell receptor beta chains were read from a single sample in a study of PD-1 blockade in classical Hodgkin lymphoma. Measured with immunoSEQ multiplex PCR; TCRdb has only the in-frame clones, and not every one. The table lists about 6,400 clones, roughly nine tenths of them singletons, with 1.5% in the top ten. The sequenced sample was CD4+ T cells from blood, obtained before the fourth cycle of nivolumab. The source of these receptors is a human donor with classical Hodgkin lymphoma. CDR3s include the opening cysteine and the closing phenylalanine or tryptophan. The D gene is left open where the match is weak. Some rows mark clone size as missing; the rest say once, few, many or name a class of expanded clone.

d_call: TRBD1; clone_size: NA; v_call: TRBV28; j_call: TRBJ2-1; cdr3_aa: CASSFPPGQIF; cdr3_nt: TGTGCCAGCAGTTTTCCTCCGGGACAGATCTTC
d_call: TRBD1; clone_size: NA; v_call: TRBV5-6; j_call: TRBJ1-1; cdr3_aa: CASTPRRGQRTEAFF; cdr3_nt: TGTGCCAGCACCCCGAGGAGGGGGCAGAGGACTGAAGCTTTCTTT
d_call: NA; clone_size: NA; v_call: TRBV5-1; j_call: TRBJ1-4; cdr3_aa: CASSLGRSREKLFF; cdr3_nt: TGCGCCAGCAGCTTGGGACGTAGCAGGGAAAAACTGTTTTTT
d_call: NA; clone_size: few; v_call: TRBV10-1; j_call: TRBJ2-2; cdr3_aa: CASTGKTHTGELFF; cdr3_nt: TGCGCCAGCACAGGGAAGACCCACACCGGGGAGCTGTTTTTT
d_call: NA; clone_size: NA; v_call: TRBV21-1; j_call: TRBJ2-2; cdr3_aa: CASSKSVGLPNTGELFF; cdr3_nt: TGTGCCAGCAGCAAAAGCGTGGGGCTCCCGAACACCGGGGAGCTGTTTTTT
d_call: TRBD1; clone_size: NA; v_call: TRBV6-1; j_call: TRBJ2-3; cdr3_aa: CASSPGQGADTQYF; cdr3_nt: TGTGCCAGCAGTCCGGGACAGGGGGCAGATACGCAGTATTTT
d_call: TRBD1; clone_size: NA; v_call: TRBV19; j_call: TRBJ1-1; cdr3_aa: CAGRQGGNTEAFF; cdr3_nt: TGTGCCGGAAGACAGGGCGGGAACACTGAAGCTTTCTTT
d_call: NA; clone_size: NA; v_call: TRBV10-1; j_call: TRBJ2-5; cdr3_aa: CASSDLTQETQYF; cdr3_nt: TGCGCCAGCAGTGACCTTACCCAAGAGACCCAGTACTTC
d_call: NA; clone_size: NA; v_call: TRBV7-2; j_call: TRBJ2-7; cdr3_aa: CASSGVWGEAYEQYF; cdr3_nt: TGTGCCAGCAGCGGGGTATGGGGGGAAGCCTACGAGCAGTACTTC
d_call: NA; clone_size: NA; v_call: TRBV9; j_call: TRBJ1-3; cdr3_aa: CASSVHSGSGNTIYF; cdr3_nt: TGTGCCAGCAGCGTACACAGCGGCTCTGGAAACACCATATATTTT